These 24 T cell receptor beta chains originate from one sample sequenced in a study of blood T cell repertoires in COVID-19 (dated by TCRdb to 2020 to 2022). The library was obtained by the immunoSEQ multiplex PCR assay. TCRdb carries this immuneACCESS record with in-frame sequences only. Its versions omit some clonotypes, under half of them owing to an unresolved V gene in the studies checked, with the rest unexplained. The sample data list some 320,000 clones, and approximately 91% of these were observed just once. Clones ranked in the top ten supply approximately 5.2% of the sample. Sequencing was done on a sample of PBMCs or T cells enriched from blood (not recorded which). These receptors were obtained from a man in his sixties who had recovered from COVID-19.

J is TRBJ2-1 and V is TRBV7-6; D is perhaps TRBD2 (5 bases). Germline CDR1 reads SGHVS; CDR2 reads FNYEAQ. The CDR3 has 13 residues. Trimming stripped 4 bases from V and 14 bases from J, with 18 bases between. The CDR3 nucleotides are TGTGCCAGCAGCTCCCGTAATGAGGGAGAGGAGTTCTTC. Translating gives CASSSRNEGEEFF.

The rearrangement links TRBV20-1 to TRBJ2-7; D is ambiguous. This CDR3 contains 11 residues. The germline V gene has CDR1 DFQATT and CDR2 SNEGSKA (reference sequence). V was pared by 0 bases and J by 4 bases, with 4 bases between. CDR3 nucleotide sequence: TGCAGTGCTAGAGATCTGTACGAGCAGTACTTC. The encoded protein is CSARDLYEQYF.

The V call is TRBV5-1, the J call TRBJ2-7; 14 bases agree with TRBD2. Looked up from germline, CDR1 is SGHRS and CDR2 is YFSETQ. The CDR3 spans 16 residues. V lost 0 bases to trimming and J lost 6 bases; unmatched junction nucleotides: 5. CDR3: CASSLAGTSGSGEQYF. The DNA of the CDR3 is TGCGCCAGCAGCTTGGCCGGGACTAGCGGGAGCGGCGAGCAGTACTTC.

The genes are TRBV24-1 and TRBJ2-1, with TRBD2 matching over 16 bases. J was trimmed by 7 bases and V by 4 bases; bases with no gene match: 15. Germline loops: CDR1 KGHDR, CDR2 SFDVKD. CDR3 size: 20 residues. The CDR3, as DNA: TGTGCCACCAGTGACCCTGCCGGGACTAGCGGGAGGGCAGCGTGGAATGAGCAGTTCTTC. Translated: CATSDPAGTSGRAAWNEQFF.

The count of this clone is one. The CDR3 DNA reads TGTGCCAGCCGCACTAGCGCCACCAATGAGCAGTTCTTC. Translation: CASRTSATNEQFF. V gene TRBV5-8 combines with J gene TRBJ2-1, with 7 bases identical to TRBD2. Germline CDR1 is SGHTS and CDR2 is YDEGEE. Unmatched junction bases numbered 7, after V lost 7 bases and J lost 6 bases. The CDR3 covers 13 residues.

V is TRBV2 and J is TRBJ2-5; weak D call: TRBD2 (5 bases). Germline V lookup: CDR1 SNHLY, CDR2 FYNNEI. The CDR3 sequence is 13 residues long. Trimming took 3 bases from V and 2 from J, leaving 7 bases between them. DNA of the CDR3: TGTGCCAGCAGTGACACGGGACAAGAGACCCAGTACTTC. Translation gives CASSDTGQETQYF.

The chain is built from TRBV19 and TRBJ2-2; the D gene is possibly TRBD2 (5 bases). Germline values: CDR1 LNHDA, CDR2 SQIVND (reference sequence). The germline V and J ends were trimmed by 4 bases and 1 base, with 13 bases remaining between them. There are 16 residues in the CDR3. The CDR3 reads CASSTDVGGNTGELFF. CDR3 nucleotide sequence: TGTGCCAGTAGTACGGATGTCGGAGGGAACACCGGGGAGCTGTTTTTT.

V and J are TRBV7-9 and TRBJ1-1, with 8 bases aligning to TRBD1. V shed 3 bases and J 7 bases; nucleotides not matched to a gene: 4. The CDR3 spans 13 residues. Germline V gives CDR1 SEHNR, CDR2 FQNEAQ (reference sequence). This chain's CDR3 is CASSLDRDGEAFF. Here the CDR3 DNA reads TGTGCCAGCAGCTTGGACAGGGATGGTGAAGCTTTCTTT.

The chain employs TRBV19 and TRBJ2-5; possibly TRBD2 for D (5 bases). The length of the CDR3 is 11 residues. Germline V CDR1 and CDR2: LNHDA, SQIVND (reference sequence). V was cut by 6 bases and J by 4 bases, with 6 bases left in between. The CDR3 DNA follows: TGTGCCAGTAGAGGAGGAGAGACCCAGTACTTC. Translation gives CASRGGETQYF.

The rearrangement links TRBV25-1 to TRBJ1-1; possibly TRBD1 for D (5 bases). The CDR3 is made up of 15 amino acids. V dropped 4 bases and J dropped 6 bases, with 18 bases sitting between them. CDR1 is MGHDK and CDR2 is SYGVNS in the germline V gene. CDR3 DNA sequence: TGTGCCAGCAGTGGATGGGGGGGTGAAGGCGCTGAAGCTTTCTTT. Protein sequence: CASSGWGGEGAEAFF. The variable domain in full, with the rest retrieved from reference TRBV25-1 and TRBJ1-1, is EADIYQTPRYLVIGTGKKITLECSQTMGHDKMYWYQQDPGMELHLIHYSYGVNSTEKGDLSSESTVSRIRTEHFPLTLESARPSHTSQYLCASSGWGGEGAEAFFGQGTRLTVV.

The J gene is TRBJ2-7, the V gene TRBV7-2; D is perhaps TRBD1 (6 bases). V lost 5 bases, J lost 0 bases, and 8 bases lay in between. The CDR3 is made up of 13 amino acids. Germline CDR1 SGHTA, CDR2 FQGNSA. For the CDR3, the DNA is TGTGCCAGCAGCCCGGACAGCTCCTACGAGCAGTACTTC. It is translated as CASSPDSSYEQYF.

With respect to this clone: Other DNA sequences within the sample encode an identical CDR3. CDR3 sequence (DNA): TGTGCCAGTAGTTCACAGGGAAACCAGCCCCAGCATTTT. As protein: CASSSQGNQPQHF. The V and J genes are TRBV19 and TRBJ1-5; D is possibly TRBD1 (6 bases). The CDR3 is 13 amino acids. V was trimmed by 5 bases and J by 7 bases, leaving 12 bases between them. Germline V lookup: CDR1 LNHDA, CDR2 SQIVND (reference sequence).

The V gene is TRBV9, the J gene TRBJ1-2; 9 bases line up with TRBD1. The junction had 7 bases not matched to a gene; V was cut back by 0 bases and J by 4 bases. The CDR3 extends over 16 amino acids. In germline, CDR1 is SGDLS, CDR2 YYNGEE. The DNA for the CDR3 is TGTGCCAGCAGCGTAGATGGCGGGGACAGGGTCTATGGCTACACCTTC. Its protein product is CASSVDGGDRVYGYTF.

This sequence joins TRBV7-9 and TRBJ2-1, with a possible D match to TRBD2 (5 bases). The CDR3 has 14 residues. The V gene's germline CDR1 is SEHNR and CDR2 FQNEAQ (reference sequence). V dropped 3 bases and J dropped 7 bases, with 13 bases sitting between them. CDR3 nucleotide sequence: TGTGCCAGCAGCTTTGGCCTCAGGAGGAATGAGCAGTTCTTC. Protein sequence: CASSFGLRRNEQFF.

V and J are TRBV9 and TRBJ2-2; 12 bases are a match to TRBD2. This CDR3 comprises 18 residues. Germline V gene data show CDR1 as SGDLS and CDR2 as YYNGEE. V lost 4 bases and J lost 7; bases outside the gene matches: 14. The CDR3 sequence: CASSSQRTSGIVSGELFF. Here the CDR3 DNA reads TGTGCCAGCAGCTCACAAAGGACTAGCGGGATTGTAAGCGGGGAGCTGTTTTTT.

This clone has more than one count but fewer than ten. The chain is built from TRBV2 and TRBJ2-5, with TRBD2 identical over 13 bases. Germline V gene lookup returns CDR1 SNHLY and CDR2 FYNNEI. V shed 9 bases and J 5 bases; nucleotides not matched to a gene: 15. This CDR3 is built from 17 residues. CDR3 DNA: TGTGCCAGGAAGCGAGTGGGACTAGCGGGACCTTACGAGACCCAGTACTTC. Translating gives CARKRVGLAGPYETQYF.

This clone was seen only a few times. V gene TRBV30 combines with J gene TRBJ1-5, with TRBD1 as a possible D gene (5 bases). CDR1 is GTSNPN, CDR2 SVGIG, per germline (reference sequence). Trimming removed 3 bases from V and 3 bases from J, with 9 bases in between. This CDR3 is 13 amino acids long. The CDR3 is CAWSGGDNQPQHF. CDR3 DNA: TGTGCCTGGAGCGGGGGGGACAATCAGCCCCAGCATTTT.

The rearrangement uses TRBV6-5 and TRBJ1-1; 7 nucleotides match TRBD1. The CDR3 is 13 residues long. Germline values: CDR1 MNHEY, CDR2 SVGAGI. The ends lost 7 bases at V and 5 bases at J; junction bases unmatched: 7. CDR3 nucleotide sequence: TGTGCCAGCACAAGACAGGGTTGGACTGAAGCTTTCTTT. It specifies CASTRQGWTEAFF.

The chain joins TRBV6-5 to TRBJ1-1; D is undetermined. The CDR3 covers 14 residues. Germline CDR1 and CDR2: MNHEY and SVGAGI. The germline V and J ends were trimmed by 2 bases and 1 base, with 8 bases remaining between them. CDR3 sequence reads: CASSYGRSNTEAFF. Written as DNA, the CDR3 is TGTGCCAGCAGTTACGGCAGATCGAACACTGAAGCTTTCTTT.

This chain connects TRBV29-1 to TRBJ2-5, with 7 bases identical to TRBD2. V lost 5 bases to trimming and J lost 5 bases; unmatched junction nucleotides: 5. There are 12 residues in the CDR3. From germline, CDR1 is SQVTM and CDR2 ANQGSEA. CDR3 protein: CSVFVGGETQYF. As DNA, the CDR3 is TGCAGCGTTTTCGTCGGGGGGGAGACCCAGTACTTC. Full variable domain (remainder filled in from reference TRBV29-1 and TRBJ2-5): SAVISQKPSRDICQRGTSLTIQCQVDSQVTMMFWYRQQPGQSLTLIATANQGSEATYESGFVIDKFPISRPNLTFSTLTVSNMSPEDSSIYLCSVFVGGETQYFGPGTRLLVL.

The chain uses TRBV19 and TRBJ1-5; 9 bases are a match to TRBD1. In germline, CDR1 is LNHDA, CDR2 SQIVND (reference sequence). CDR3 size: 18 residues. V shed 3 bases and J 6 bases; nucleotides not matched to a gene: 15. CDR3 sequence reads: CASSIGTGRRERGQPQHF. The DNA for the CDR3 is TGTGCCAGTAGTATTGGGACAGGGCGGAGGGAAAGGGGTCAGCCCCAGCATTTT.

The rearrangement joins TRBV24-1 to TRBJ2-1, with a possible D match to TRBD1 (6 bases). The CDR3 is made up of 14 amino acids. Germline V gives CDR1 KGHDR, CDR2 SFDVKD. Trimming removed 4 bases from V and 8 bases from J, with 14 bases in between. CDR3 nucleotide sequence: TGTGCCACCAGTGACCCGGGACAAATATATGAGCAGTTCTTC. Its protein is CATSDPGQIYEQFF.

The rearrangement links TRBV19 to TRBJ1-2; D is ambiguous. CDR3 size: 15 residues. The V end lost 3 bases, the J end lost 2 bases, and 13 bases lay between the germline ends. Germline V gives CDR1 LNHDA, CDR2 SQIVND (reference sequence). The DNA of the CDR3 is TGTGCCAGTAGTATTATCGGGGATTTCAACTATGGCTACACCTTC. Translating it yields CASSIIGDFNYGYTF.

The J gene is TRBJ2-7, the V gene TRBV7-3; the match to TRBD1 covers 9 bases. Trimming took 5 bases from V and 1 from J; bases not matched to a gene: 9. From germline, CDR1 is SGHTA and CDR2 FQGTGA. The length of the CDR3 is 16 residues. CDR3 amino acids: CASSPNGGTGSYEQYF. The CDR3 DNA reads as TGTGCCAGCAGCCCGAACGGCGGGACAGGGTCCTACGAGCAGTACTTC.